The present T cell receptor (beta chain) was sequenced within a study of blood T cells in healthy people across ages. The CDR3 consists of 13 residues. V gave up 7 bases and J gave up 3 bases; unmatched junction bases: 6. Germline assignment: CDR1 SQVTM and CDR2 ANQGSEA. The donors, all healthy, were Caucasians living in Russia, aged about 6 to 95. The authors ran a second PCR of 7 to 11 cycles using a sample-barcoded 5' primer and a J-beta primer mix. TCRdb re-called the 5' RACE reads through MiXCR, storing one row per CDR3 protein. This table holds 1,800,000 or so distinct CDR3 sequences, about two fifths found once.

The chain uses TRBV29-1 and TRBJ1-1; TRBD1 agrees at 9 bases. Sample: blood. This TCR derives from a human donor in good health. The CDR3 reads CSAGTGWDTEAFF. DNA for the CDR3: TGCAGCGCTGGGACAGGGTGGGACACTGAAGCTTTCTTT. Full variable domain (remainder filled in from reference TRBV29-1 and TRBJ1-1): SAVISQKPSRDICQRGTSLTIQCQVDSQVTMMFWYRQQPGQSLTLIATANQGSEATYESGFVIDKFPISRPNLTFSTLTVSNMSPEDSSIYLCSAGTGWDTEAFFGQGTRLTVV.